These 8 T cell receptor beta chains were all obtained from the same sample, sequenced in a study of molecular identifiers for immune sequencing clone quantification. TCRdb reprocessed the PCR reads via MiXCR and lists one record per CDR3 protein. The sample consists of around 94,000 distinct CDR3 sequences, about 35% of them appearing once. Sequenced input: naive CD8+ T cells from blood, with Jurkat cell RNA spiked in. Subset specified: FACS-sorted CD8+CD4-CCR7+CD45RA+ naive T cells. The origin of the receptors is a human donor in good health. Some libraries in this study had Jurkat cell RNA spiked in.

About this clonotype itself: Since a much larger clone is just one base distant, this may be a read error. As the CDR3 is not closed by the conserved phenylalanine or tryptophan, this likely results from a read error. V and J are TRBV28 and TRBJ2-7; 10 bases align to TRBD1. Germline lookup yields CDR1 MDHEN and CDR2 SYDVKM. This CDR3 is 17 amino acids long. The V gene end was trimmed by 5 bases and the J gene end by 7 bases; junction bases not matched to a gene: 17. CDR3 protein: CASSASLGTGAPREQYC. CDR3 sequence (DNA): TGTGCCAGCAGTGCATCTCTAGGGACAGGGGCCCCCAGGGAGCAGTACTGC.

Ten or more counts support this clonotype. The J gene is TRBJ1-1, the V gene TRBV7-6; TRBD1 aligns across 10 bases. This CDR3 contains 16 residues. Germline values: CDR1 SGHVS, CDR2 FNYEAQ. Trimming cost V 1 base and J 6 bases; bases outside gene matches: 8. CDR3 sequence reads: CASSLVDRGHSSEAFF. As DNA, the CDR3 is TGTGCCAGCAGCTTAGTTGACAGGGGGCATTCCTCTGAAGCTTTCTTT. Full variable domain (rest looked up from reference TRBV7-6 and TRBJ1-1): GAGVSQSPRYKVTKRGQDVALRCDPISGHVSLYWYRQALGQGPEFLTYFNYEAQQDKSGLPNDRFSAERPEGSISTLTIQRTEQRDSAMYRCASSLVDRGHSSEAFFGQGTRLTVV.

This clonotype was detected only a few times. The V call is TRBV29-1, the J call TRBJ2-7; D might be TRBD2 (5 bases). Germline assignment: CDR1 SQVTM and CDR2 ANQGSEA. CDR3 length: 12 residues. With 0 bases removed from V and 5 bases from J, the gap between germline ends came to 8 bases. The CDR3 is CSVEEVGDEQYF. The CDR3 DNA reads TGCAGCGTTGAAGAGGTGGGAGACGAGCAGTACTTC.

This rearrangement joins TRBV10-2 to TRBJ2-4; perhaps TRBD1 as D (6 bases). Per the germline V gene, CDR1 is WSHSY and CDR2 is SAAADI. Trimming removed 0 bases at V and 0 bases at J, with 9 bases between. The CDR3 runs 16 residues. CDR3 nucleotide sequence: TGCGCCAGCAGTGAGTCCGGGACAAAAGCCAAAAACATTCAGTACTTC. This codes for CASSESGTKAKNIQYF.

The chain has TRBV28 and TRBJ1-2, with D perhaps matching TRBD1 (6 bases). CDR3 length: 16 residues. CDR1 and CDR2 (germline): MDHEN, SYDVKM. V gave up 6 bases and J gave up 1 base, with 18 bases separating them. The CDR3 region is CASRARSWTVNYGYTF. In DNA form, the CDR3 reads TGTGCCAGCAGAGCGCGCTCCTGGACAGTTAACTATGGCTACACCTTC.

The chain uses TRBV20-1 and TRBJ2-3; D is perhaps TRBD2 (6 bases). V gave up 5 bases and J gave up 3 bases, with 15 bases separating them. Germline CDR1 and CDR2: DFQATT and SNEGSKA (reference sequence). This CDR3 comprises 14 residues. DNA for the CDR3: TGCAGTGCTCCTAGCGAGGGTGGGACAGATACGCAGTATTTT. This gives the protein CSAPSEGGTDTQYF.

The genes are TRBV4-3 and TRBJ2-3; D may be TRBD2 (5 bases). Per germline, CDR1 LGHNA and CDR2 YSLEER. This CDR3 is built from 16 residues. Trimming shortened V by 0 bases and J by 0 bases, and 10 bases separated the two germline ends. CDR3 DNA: TGCGCCAGCAGCCAAGATGGACTCCCTAGCACAGATACGCAGTATTTT. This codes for CASSQDGLPSTDTQYF.

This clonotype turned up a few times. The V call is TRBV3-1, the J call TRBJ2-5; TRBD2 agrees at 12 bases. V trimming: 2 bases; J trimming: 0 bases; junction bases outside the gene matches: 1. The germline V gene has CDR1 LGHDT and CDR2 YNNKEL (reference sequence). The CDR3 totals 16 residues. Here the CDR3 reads CASSQTSGGYQETQYF. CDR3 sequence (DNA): TGTGCCAGCAGCCAAACTAGCGGGGGGTACCAAGAGACCCAGTACTTC.